The sequence of this T cell receptor beta chain was determined in a study of blood T cell repertoires in COVID-19. Study overall: The United States, Italy and Spain were the sources of the acute and convalescent COVID-19 samples. PBMCs, B-cell-depleted T cells, or T cells provided the cDNA or gDNA that made up the material.

Germline lookup yields CDR1 DFQATT and CDR2 SNEGSKA (reference sequence). This CDR3 has 11 amino acids. Trimming left V 3 bases short and J 5 bases short, with 7 bases between. Study processing details: Reference gene primers were amplified, and this amplification served to estimate nucleated cell counts. Here immunoSEQ multiplex PCR was the method, and the copy in TCRdb shows in-frame clones only, minus some. V, J and clone size are those of that table, while D and trimming were read from the DNA. This sample has some 16,000 clones; 65% to 90% occur once, and the top ten carry 21%. The sample taken for sequencing was peripheral blood. This sequence joins TRBV20-1 and TRBJ1-1, with D possibly matching TRBD1 (5 bases). The TCR originated in an elderly man with active COVID-19. CDR3 in amino acids: CSASRGTEAFF. CDR3 in DNA: TGCAGTGCTAGTAGGGGAACTGAAGCTTTCTTT.